This T cell receptor (beta chain) was captured in a study of control samples from healthy donors and cancer patients. CDR3 length: 15 amino acids. V was pared by 6 bases and J by 5 bases, with 19 bases between. Profiled with immunoSEQ multiplex PCR; TCRdb holds only in-frame clones, not every one. The data show under 450,000 clones, 75% to 95% seen once. Specimen: PBMCs. This clonotype originated in a man aged 35 to 55 with head and neck cancer. The V and J genes are TRBV23-1 and TRBJ1-2, with D hard to call. TRBV23-1 is recorded as an ORF, its role being uncertain. The CDR3 coding sequence is TGCGCCAGCAGACTACTCTTCGGACGGTTATATGGCTACACCTTC. This gives the protein CASRLLFGRLYGYTF.